This TCR beta chain was found in a study of cytomegalovirus exposure and HLA in healthy donors. Broader study findings: Clonal expansion was found to be greater in HLA-associated TCR beta chains than in equally common others in a later analysis.

The study ran its PCR with 60 Vbeta and 13 Jbeta primers. Libraries were prepared by immunoSEQ multiplex PCR; TCRdb keeps only in-frame clonotypes and omits some of them. The sample holds 120,000 or so clones, approximately 82% seen once. As concerns this clone: The target antigen is unknown.

V was shortened by 4 bases and J by 2 bases, with 8 bases between the two germline ends. The germline V gene encodes CDR1 SGHTA and CDR2 FQGTGA. The CDR3 has 13 amino acids. The rearrangement joins TRBV7-3 to TRBJ2-5; no reliable D call. The origin of this receptor is a man aged 18 to 35 in good health and CMV-seropositive. Sequenced material: PBMCs. The CDR3 loop reads CASSSDIQETQYF. The CDR3 coding sequence is TGTGCCAGCAGCTCCGACATACAAGAGACCCAGTACTTC.